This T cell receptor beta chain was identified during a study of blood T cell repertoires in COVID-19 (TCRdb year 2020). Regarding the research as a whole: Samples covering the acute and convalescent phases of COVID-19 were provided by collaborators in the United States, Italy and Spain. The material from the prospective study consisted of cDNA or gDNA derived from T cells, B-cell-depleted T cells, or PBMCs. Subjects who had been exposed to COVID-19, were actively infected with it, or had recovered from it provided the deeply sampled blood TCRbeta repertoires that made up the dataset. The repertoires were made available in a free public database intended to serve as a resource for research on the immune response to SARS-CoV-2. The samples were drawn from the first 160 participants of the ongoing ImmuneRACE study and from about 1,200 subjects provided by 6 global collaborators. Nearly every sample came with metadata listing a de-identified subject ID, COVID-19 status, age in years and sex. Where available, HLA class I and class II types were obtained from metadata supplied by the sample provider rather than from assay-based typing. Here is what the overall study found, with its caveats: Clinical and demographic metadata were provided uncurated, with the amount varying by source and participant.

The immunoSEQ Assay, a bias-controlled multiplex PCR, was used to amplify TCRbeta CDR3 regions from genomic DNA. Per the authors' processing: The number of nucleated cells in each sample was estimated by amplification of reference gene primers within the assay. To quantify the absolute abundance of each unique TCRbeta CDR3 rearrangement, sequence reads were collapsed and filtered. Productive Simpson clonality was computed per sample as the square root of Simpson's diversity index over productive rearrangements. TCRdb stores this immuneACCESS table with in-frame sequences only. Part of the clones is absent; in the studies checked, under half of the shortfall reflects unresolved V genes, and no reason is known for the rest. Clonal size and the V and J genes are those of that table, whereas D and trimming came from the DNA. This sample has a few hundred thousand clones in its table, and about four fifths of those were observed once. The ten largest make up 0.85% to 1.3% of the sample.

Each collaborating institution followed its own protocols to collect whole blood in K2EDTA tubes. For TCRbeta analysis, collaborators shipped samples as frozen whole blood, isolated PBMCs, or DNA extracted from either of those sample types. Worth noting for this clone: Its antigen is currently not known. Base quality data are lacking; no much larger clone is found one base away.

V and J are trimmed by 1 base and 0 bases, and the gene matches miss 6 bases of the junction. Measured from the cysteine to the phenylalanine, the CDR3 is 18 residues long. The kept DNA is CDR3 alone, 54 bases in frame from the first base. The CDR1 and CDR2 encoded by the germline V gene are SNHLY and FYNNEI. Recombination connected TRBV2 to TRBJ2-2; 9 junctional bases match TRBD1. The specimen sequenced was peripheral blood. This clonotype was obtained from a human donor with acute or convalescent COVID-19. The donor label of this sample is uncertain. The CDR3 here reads CASSEGVGQGSNTGELFF. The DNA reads TGTGCCAGCAGTGAAGGGGTGGGACAGGGCTCGAACACCGGGGAGCTGTTTTTT.